The entry below describes one TCR beta chain. It lacks a known antigen. One base away there is no much larger clone; base qualities are not given. The data are from a study of blood T cell repertoires in COVID-19 (dated by TCRdb to 2020 to 2022). In the study overall: Samples covering the acute and convalescent phases of COVID-19 were provided by collaborators in the United States, Italy and Spain. Where available, HLA class I and class II types were taken from metadata supplied by the sample provider and were not determined by assay-based typing. Samples came from the ongoing ImmuneRACE study (first 160 participants) plus 1,254 subjects from 6 global collaborators. A freely available public database, intended as a resource for researchers studying the immune response to SARS-CoV-2, is where the repertoires were released. Subjects who had been exposed to COVID-19, were actively infected with it, or had recovered from it provided the deeply sampled blood TCRbeta repertoires that made up the dataset. A de-identified subject ID, COVID-19 status, age in years and sex were almost always included in the sample metadata. The material from the prospective study consisted of cDNA or gDNA derived from T cells, B-cell-depleted T cells, or PBMCs.

Participants in the prospective study were aged 18 to 89 years, lived in 20 to 30 United States geographic areas, and enrolled through a virtual design. In the prospective study, participants were assigned to cohorts based on the clinical history participants reported in a screening survey and a study questionnaire. For ImmuneRACE Cohort 3, a participant was defined as recovered based on two consecutive negative NP/OP PCR tests, clearance by a healthcare professional, or resolution of symptoms. Mobile phlebotomists in the prospective study collected whole blood, serum and a nasopharyngeal or oropharyngeal swab from every participant. Participants in the prospective study had the option to provide additional blood draws and questionnaires over a 2-month period. Before DNA extraction, prospective study blood samples were shipped either frozen or at room temperature. The germline V gene (reference sequence) specifies LNHNV as CDR1 and YYDKDF as CDR2. Taken from cysteine to phenylalanine, the CDR3 has 15 residues. Only CDR3 DNA remains: 45 bases, in frame from the first base. V and J are truncated by 0 bases and 5 bases respectively, leaving an intervening sequence of 13 bases.

TCRbeta CDR3 regions were amplified from genomic DNA by means of the immunoSEQ Assay, a bias-controlled multiplex PCR. The authors' analysis ran thus. The number of nucleated cells in each sample was estimated by amplification of reference gene primers within the assay. Sequence reads were collapsed and filtered to measure the absolute abundance of every unique TCRbeta CDR3 rearrangement. For each sample, productive Simpson clonality was calculated as the square root of Simpson's diversity index over productive rearrangements. As stored in TCRdb, this immuneACCESS dataset retains in-frame rearrangements with V and J assigned. A fraction of the clones does not appear; measured against another copy, unresolved V genes explain less than half of the discrepancy, and the remainder lacks a known reason. The V and J calls and clone size are taken from that table; D and trimming were inferred from the DNA. The sample table holds 200,000 to 250,000 clones, of which roughly 86% were seen once. The ten largest make up approximately 2.1% of the sample.

Results the study describes overall, beyond this receptor: How much clinical and demographic metadata was included differed by source and by participant, and the metadata was provided uncurated.

The receptor was isolated from a woman in her 50s who had recovered from COVID-19. The chain employs TRBV15 and TRBJ2-5; TRBD2 is perhaps the D gene, given 7 matching bases. Sequencing was carried out using PBMCs or T cells enriched from blood (not recorded which). The CDR3 loop reads CATSRDSGGLETQYF. The nucleotide sequence is TGTGCCACCAGCAGAGATTCGGGGGGCCTGGAGACCCAGTACTTC.